This T cell receptor beta chain comes out of a study of blood T cells in healthy people across ages (dated by TCRdb to about 2015). Study-wide context: In model experiments, template switching captured roughly one uniquely barcoded TCR beta cDNA molecule for every two T cells. The study measured age-related changes in TCR beta repertoire diversity using deep sequencing normalized with unique cDNA molecular identifiers. For two donors (one aged 18 to 30 and one aged 80 or older), the study analyzed two additional independent replicas of 1 million unique cDNA reads from the same blood draw. To avoid experimental bias, donors of different ages were randomly spread across the sequencing lanes. Donors were grouped into four age groups: young (average 16 years), middle-aged (roughly 40), aged (around 62) and long-lived (less than 85).

Study-wide findings and limitations: Because the CMV infection status of the donors was unknown, age-related changes in expanded clonotypes may potentially have been confounded. There was a strong correlation between observed TCR beta diversity and the percentage of naive T cells measured by flow cytometry. The long-lived group showed more naive CD4+ T cells, fewer expanded clones and increased TCR diversity than the aged group, suggesting age selection. Conclusive comparison of naive and antigen-experienced compartments was prevented by the profiling of bulk unsorted PBMCs. Estimates of total diversity based on one million sequenced T cells were considered lower bounds and underestimates. As age increased, observed TCR beta diversity per million T cells dropped in a roughly linear way, and a significant reduction was already evident by age roughly 40.

To prepare the library, 5' RACE was applied. Data came from an Illumina HiSeq 2500. A second PCR of roughly 6 to 11 cycles was performed with a sample-barcoded 5' primer and a J-beta primer mix. A unique molecular identifier was introduced onto each TCR beta cDNA molecule by a template-switch 5' adaptor carrying 12 random nucleotides. At least 2.5 million CDR3-containing paired-end reads were obtained from each sample. First-strand cDNA was synthesized from all RNA with the Mint cDNA synthesis kit, primed by a TRBC-specific oligonucleotide. Following uracil-DNA glycosylase treatment, a first 18-cycle PCR with universal primers M1SS and BC2_uni_R was performed on all cDNA. As for the original processing: Normalization of each sample was performed by random selection of 1 million high-quality reads, each carrying a distinct molecular identifier. Instead of being binned into consensus sequences, reads that shared molecular identifiers were thrown out. MiTCR, with a Q25 quality threshold and the strictest error-elimination algorithm, was used for CDR3 identification, clonotype clustering and error correction. Lower-bound total TCR beta diversity was estimated with a nonparametric unseen species model using Euler transformation. In TCRdb, the public reads were trimmed at Q25 with fastp and aligned with MiXCR, with productive beta chains retained. Rows merge per CDR3 protein into single entries with the most common DNA and genes. For this entry, the V and J calls and clone size follow TCRdb and not the study's own pipeline. Recorded for this sample are about 780,000 distinct CDR3 sequences; about 42% of them occurred a single time. 15% to 20% of the sample lies in the top ten.

A word on this clonotype: Its antigen target is currently unknown. A read error may produce the germline difference seen at one junction end.

The approximately 40 donors, aged about 6 to 100 years, were systemically healthy Caucasian individuals from Russia. Roughly 10 milliliters of peripheral blood were collected from each donor into EDTA-treated Vacutainer tubes. Ficoll-Paque density-gradient centrifugation was used to isolate PBMCs, with at least 6 million per sample. Trizol reagent was used to extract total RNA from PBMCs, with at least 6 micrograms per sample. For every donor, flow cytometry on a PBMC aliquot measured the percentage of naive CD45RAhigh/CD27high T cells. Per the germline V gene (reference sequence), GTSNPN is the CDR1 and SVGIG is the CDR2. The CDR3 sequence holds 13 residues, the cysteine and phenylalanine included. Only CDR3 DNA remains: 39 bases, in frame from the first base.

This receptor was obtained from a man older than 75 in good health. Sequencing was performed on blood. The V gene is TRBV30 and the J gene is TRBJ2-3; 10 central nucleotides agree with TRBD2. The DNA sequence is given as TGTGCCTGGAGGTGGGGGACTAGCGACCAGGGGCATTTT. It codes for CAWRWGTSDQGHF. With the rest looked up from the reference TRBV30 and TRBJ2-3 genes rather than sequenced, the full variable domain is SQTIHQWPATLVQPVGSPLSLECTVEGTSNPNLYWYRQAAGRGLQLLFYSVGIGQISSEVPQNLSASRPQDRQFILSSKKLLLSDSGFYLCAWRWGTSDQGHFGPGTRLTVL.